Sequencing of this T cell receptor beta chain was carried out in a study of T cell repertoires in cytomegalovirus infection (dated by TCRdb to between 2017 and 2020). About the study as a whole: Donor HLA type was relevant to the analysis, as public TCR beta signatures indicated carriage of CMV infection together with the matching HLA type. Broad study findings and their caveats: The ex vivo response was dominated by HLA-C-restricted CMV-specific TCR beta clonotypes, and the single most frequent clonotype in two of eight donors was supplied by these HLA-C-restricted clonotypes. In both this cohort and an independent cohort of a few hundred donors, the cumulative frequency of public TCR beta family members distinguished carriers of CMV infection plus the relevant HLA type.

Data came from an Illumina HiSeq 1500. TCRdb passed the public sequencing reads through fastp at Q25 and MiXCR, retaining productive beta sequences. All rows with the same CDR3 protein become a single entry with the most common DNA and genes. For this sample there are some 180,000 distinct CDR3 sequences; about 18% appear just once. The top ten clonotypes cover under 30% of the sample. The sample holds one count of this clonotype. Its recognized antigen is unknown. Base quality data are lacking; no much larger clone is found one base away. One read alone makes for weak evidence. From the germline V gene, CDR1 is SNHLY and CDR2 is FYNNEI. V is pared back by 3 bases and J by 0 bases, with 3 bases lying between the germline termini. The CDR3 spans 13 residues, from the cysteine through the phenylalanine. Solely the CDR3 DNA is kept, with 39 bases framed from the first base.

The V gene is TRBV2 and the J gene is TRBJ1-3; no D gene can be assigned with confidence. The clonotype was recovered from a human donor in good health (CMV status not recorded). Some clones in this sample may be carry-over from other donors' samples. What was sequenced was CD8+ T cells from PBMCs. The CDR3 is CASSDHSGNTIYF. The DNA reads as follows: TGTGCCAGCAGTGACCACTCTGGAAACACCATATATTTT.